The subject of this entry is one TCR beta chain. Its cognate antigen has yet to be identified. It has no much larger one-base neighbor in the sample; base qualities were not kept. The data belong to a study of blood T cell repertoires in COVID-19 (dated by TCRdb to 2018 to 2020). At the level of the whole study: Samples from collaborators originated in the United States, Italy and Spain and spanned both the acute and convalescent phases of COVID-19. The material from the prospective study consisted of cDNA or gDNA derived from T cells, B-cell-depleted T cells, or PBMCs. Subjects who had been exposed to COVID-19, were actively infected with it, or had recovered from it provided the deeply sampled blood TCRbeta repertoires that made up the dataset. The repertoires were released in a freely available public database intended as a resource for research on the immune response to SARS-CoV-2. Samples were obtained from the ongoing ImmuneRACE study (first 160 participants) and from over 1,000 subjects provided by 6 global collaborators. A de-identified subject ID, COVID-19 status, age in years and sex were almost always included in the sample metadata. Where available, HLA class I and class II types were obtained from metadata supplied by the sample provider rather than from assay-based typing. Points the paper makes about the study in general: The quantity of clinical and demographic metadata differed by source and by participant and was supplied without curation.

One collaborating source in Seattle enrolled patients during active infection and followed them longitudinally through the course of disease. Each collaborating institution followed its own protocols to collect whole blood in K2EDTA tubes. For TCRbeta analysis, collaborators shipped samples as frozen whole blood, isolated PBMCs, or DNA extracted from either of those sample types. TCRbeta CDR3 regions were amplified from genomic DNA using the immunoSEQ Assay, a bias-controlled multiplex PCR. The published analysis was carried out like this. Within the assay, amplification of reference gene primers was used to estimate how many nucleated cells each sample contained. To quantify the absolute abundance of each unique TCRbeta CDR3 rearrangement, sequence reads were collapsed and filtered. For each sample, productive Simpson clonality was calculated as the square root of Simpson's diversity index across productive rearrangements. TCRdb stores this immuneACCESS table with in-frame sequences only. Part of the clones is absent; in the studies checked, under half of the shortfall reflects unresolved V genes, and no reason is known for the rest. D and trimming were read from the DNA, whereas the V and J calls and clone size are those reported in that table. This sample has nearly 200,000 clones in its table, and about 85% of those were observed once. The ten largest account for around 0.93% of the sample.

Via the germline V gene (reference sequence), CDR1 is GTSNPN and CDR2 SVGIG. The CDR3 has 14 amino acids, counting the end cysteine and phenylalanine. Left in the record is the CDR3 DNA by itself, 42 bases read in frame from the first base. Deletion took 3 bases off V and 1 base off J, with a span of 12 bases between the germline ends. The sample was peripheral blood. In this chain, TRBV30 is recombined with TRBJ1-1; no D gene can be assigned with confidence. The receptor was isolated from a man aged 55 to 69 with COVID-19, enrolled during active disease. The CDR3 reads CAWSPGGTNTEAFF. The DNA reads TGTGCCTGGAGCCCCGGAGGAACGAACACTGAAGCTTTCTTT.